The clone carrying this TCR beta chain was counted between two and nine times. No antigen is known for it. The assay was immunoSEQ multiplex PCR, and TCRdb's table has in-frame clones only and misses some. The sample holds some 150,000 clones; around nine tenths are singletons and the top ten take 2.5% to 3%. In germline, CDR1 is SGHDT, CDR2 YYEEEE. CDR3 length equals 14 residues. Trimming cost V 2 bases and J 13 bases; bases outside gene matches: 7. This entry belongs to a study of cytomegalovirus exposure and HLA in healthy donors. Study-wide points: Rare sequences made up most TCRs, while some public TCRs were found in many donors.

This receptor was obtained from a man between 18 and 35 years old in good health and CMV-seronegative. V gene TRBV5-6 combines with J gene TRBJ1-6; 9 nucleotides agree with TRBD1. The sequenced material came from PBMCs. CDR3 sequence reads: CASSFGTGMFPLHF. DNA for the CDR3: TGTGCCAGCAGCTTTGGGACAGGGATGTTCCCCCTCCACTTT.